This TCR beta chain was recorded in a study of blood T cell repertoires in COVID-19. Across the study: Samples came from the United States, Italy and Spain, spanning acute and convalescent COVID-19. Nucleic acid was either cDNA or gDNA, and it came from T cells, B-cell-depleted T cells, or PBMCs.

Authors' data handling: The authors estimated nucleated cell counts from reference gene primer amplification. Sequencing was performed with immunoSEQ multiplex PCR; in TCRdb, only in-frame clones are kept and a portion is missing. V and J calls and clone size are those listed in that table; D and trimming were worked out from the DNA. There are 250,000 or so clones in the sample; around 93% occur only once, and 2.8% lies in the top ten. Participants were aged about 18 to 100 years from about two dozen US areas. This receptor was taken from a man aged 35-49 years who had been exposed to COVID-19. Material: PBMCs or T cells enriched from blood (not recorded which).

The CDR3 DNA reads as TGTGCCAGCAGGTCTCGCGAGGCGATGAACACTGAAGCTTTCTTT. Its translation: CASRSREAMNTEAFF. The chain recombines TRBV11-2 with TRBJ1-1; the D is unclear. Per the germline V gene, CDR1 is SGHAT and CDR2 is FQNNGV. The CDR3 loop spans 15 amino acids. Trimming took 6 bases from V and 0 from J, leaving 14 bases between them.